This T cell receptor (beta chain) was recorded in a study of Ad26.COV2.S vaccination and SARS-CoV-2 variants. Study-level results: After vaccination, reports described spike-specific CD8+ and CD4+ T cell responses as showing substantial breadth.

Treatment in this sample: 19 received Ad26.COV2.S at low or high dose, single or two shots; roughly five received placebo; per-sample allocation not given. Sampling happened 63 days after the first vaccine or placebo injection. This clone was seen once. Its specificity is unknown. V dropped 6 bases and J dropped 5 bases, with 20 bases sitting between them. From germline, CDR1 is SEHNR and CDR2 FQNEAQ (reference sequence). This CDR3 region has 17 residues. Clones were sequenced by immunoSEQ multiplex PCR, and TCRdb holds only the in-frame ones, with some missing. Of about 680,000 clones listed, roughly nine tenths are singletons.

The receptor was derived from a person aged 18 to 59 who received the Ad26.COV2.S COVID-19 vaccine or a placebo. The genes are TRBV7-9 and TRBJ1-6, with D possibly TRBD1 on 5 matching bases. The sample here was peripheral blood, taken in a trial of Ad26.COV2.S vaccine versus placebo. The CDR3, as DNA: TGTGCCAGCAGTGGCAACGGGGGGGGTAATAATAATTCACCCCTCCACTTT. It encodes CASSGNGGGNNNSPLHF.